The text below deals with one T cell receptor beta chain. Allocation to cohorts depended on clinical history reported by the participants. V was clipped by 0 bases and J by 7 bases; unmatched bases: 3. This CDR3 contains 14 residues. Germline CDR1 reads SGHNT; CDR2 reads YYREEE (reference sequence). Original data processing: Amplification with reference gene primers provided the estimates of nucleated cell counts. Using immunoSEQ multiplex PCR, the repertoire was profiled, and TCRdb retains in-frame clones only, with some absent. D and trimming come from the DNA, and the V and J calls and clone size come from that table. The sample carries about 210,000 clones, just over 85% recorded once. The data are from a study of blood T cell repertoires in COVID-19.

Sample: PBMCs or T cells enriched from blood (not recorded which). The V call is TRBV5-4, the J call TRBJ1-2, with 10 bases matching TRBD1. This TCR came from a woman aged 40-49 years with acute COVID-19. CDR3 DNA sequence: TGTGCCAGCAGCTTGGAGGGACAGGGGTTTGGCTACACCTTC. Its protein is CASSLEGQGFGYTF.